This TCR beta chain was profiled in a study of shared clonotypes between healthy human individuals. Turning to this clone: Its antigen is currently unknown.

Into CD45RA+ naive and CD45RA-negative memory subsets, the CD4+ cells were split. Here immunoSEQ multiplex PCR was the method, and the copy in TCRdb shows in-frame clones only, minus some. The data contain 650,000 to 800,000 clones, roughly 72% of them singletons. General observations from the study: With several donors compared, 4% to 5% of naive CD4 clonotypes were shared. There were few donors, and this limited the genetic and exposure-history diversity represented.

V was clipped by 0 bases and J by 0 bases, with 6 bases between them. Germline V lookup: CDR1 SNHLY, CDR2 FYNNEI. This CDR3 has 15 residues. The chain has TRBV2 and TRBJ1-5; D unclear. The origin of this receptor is a woman aged 25 to 39 in good health. Sequences were obtained from memory CD4+ T cells sorted from blood. Stated subset: CD45RA-negative fraction. CDR3 sequence reads: CASSEAPYSNQPQHF. Here the CDR3 DNA reads TGTGCCAGCAGTGAAGCCCCTTATAGCAATCAGCCCCAGCATTTT.